These 4 T cell receptor beta chains share one sample of origin, sequenced in a study of T cells in women clearing cervical HPV infection. The repertoire was sequenced with immunoSEQ multiplex PCR; TCRdb's copy has only in-frame clones and lacks some. The listing contains some 40,000 clones. Input material: blood buffy coat. The receptors were sampled from a woman aged 18-70 years with a cervical HPV16 infection that either progressed to CIN3+ or cleared (not recorded which).

Worth noting for this clone: The CDR3 extends 3 residues past the end of the read, so its final part is completed from the germline J gene. The chain carries TRBV2 and TRBJ1-3; TRBD1 is a possible D gene (5 bases). Germline V gene data show CDR1 as SNHLY and CDR2 as FYNNEI. V lost 6 bases, J lost 0 bases, and 15 bases lay in between. This CDR3 has 16 amino acids. The covered CDR3 bases are TGTGCCAGCAGCGCCCGACAGACCGACTCTGGAAACACC. Protein: CASSARQTDSGNT. The complete CDR3 protein is CASSARQTDSGNTIYF.

Concerning this clone: Sequencing ends 3 residues short of the CDR3 end; the germline J gene provides the rest. The chain employs TRBV2 and TRBJ1-1, with D perhaps TRBD1 (6 bases). The CDR3 runs 16 residues. Germline V gene data show CDR1 as SNHLY and CDR2 as FYNNEI. The sequenced CDR3 bases are TGTGCCAGCAGTAGGGGGATGCAGGGTCAACGGTTCAGG. Amino acid sequence: CASSRGMQGQRFR. In full, the CDR3 reads CASSRGMQGQRFRAFF.

Of note for this clone: The read terminates 3 residues before the CDR3 end, so the remaining end is supplied by the germline J gene. This chain links TRBV20-1 with TRBJ2-1; TRBD2 aligns across 12 bases. With 3 bases clipped from V and 8 bases from J, the junction kept 8 bases outside the gene matches. CDR3 length: 15 residues. Looked up from germline, CDR1 is DFQATT and CDR2 is SNEGSKA (reference sequence). The CDR3 is CSASSLAGGVDEQFF. The DNA read from the CDR3 is TGCAGTGCTAGCTCTCTAGCGGGGGGGGTTGATGAG.

In regard to this clone: The read falls 3 residues short of the CDR3 end, and the missing part is taken from the germline J gene. The V gene is TRBV29-1, the J gene TRBJ2-1, with 9 positions matching TRBD2. V gave up 4 bases and J gave up 3 bases; unmatched junction bases: 4. The CDR3 covers 14 residues. Germline values: CDR1 SQVTM, CDR2 ANQGSEA. Partial CDR3 DNA: TGCAGCGTTGGGGGGACTAGCCGCTACAATGAG. This translates into CSVGGTSRYNE. The full CDR3 is CSVGGTSRYNEQFF.